Listed here are 32 T cell receptor delta chains from one sample, sequenced in a study of γδ T cells in repeated Plasmodium falciparum infection. Bulk repertoires came from Vgamma9/Vdelta2+ or Vdelta2-negative gammadelta T cells flow-sorted from PBMC. TCRdb reprocessed the multiplex PCR reads using CATT. The table lists 70,000 to 95,000 delta-chain clones, over 1.1% of them singletons, with roughly 9.5% in the top ten. Sequences were obtained from gamma-delta T cells from blood. These receptors originate from a pool of human donors (malaria-infected and uninfected, not separated).

This clone was found a few times. A read error is likely here: a far larger clone is one base away. Distinct nucleotide sequences in the sample also encode this CDR3. The chain links TRDV1 to TRDJ1, with a possible D match to TRDD3 (5 bases). The germline gives CDR1 TSWWSYY, CDR2 QGS. Trimming left V 4 bases short and J 0 bases short, with 24 bases between. This CDR3 comprises 19 residues. The CDR3, as DNA: TGTGCTCTTGGGGGACTCTCGAGATCGGGGGCCCTGTACACCGATAAACTCATCTTT. Translation gives CALGGLSRSGALYTDKLIF.

For this clone: A far larger clone is only one base removed, so a read error is likely. At the DNA level, this CDR3 is encoded by other sequences in the same sample as well. This rearrangement joins TRDV1 to TRDJ1; 8 positions match TRDD3. Here the J gene was assigned by germline matching of the DNA, as TCRdb has none. Germline lookup yields CDR1 TSWWSYY and CDR2 QGS. The CDR3 runs 16 residues. CDR3 DNA: TGCGCTCTTGGGGAACTAGCACCCCTGGGGGACTATAAACTCATCTTT. Translation: CALGELAPLGDYKLIF.

This clone was recorded at least ten times. It is likely a read error: a sequence one base away is far more abundant. The rearrangement joins TRDV1 to TRDJ1, with D tentatively TRDD2 or TRDD3 (9 bases each). TCRdb supplies no J gene; here it was assigned by aligning the nucleotide sequence to germline. The CDR3 consists of 24 residues. Germline CDR1 and CDR2: TSWWSYY and QGS. In nucleotides, the CDR3 is TGTGCTCTTTGGGAATTTGGTCGCCTTCCTACTCCCTATACTGGGGGACCTGACACCGATAAACTCATCTTT. Its protein product is CALWEFGRLPTPYTGGPDTDKLIF.

This clone has just a few counts. This DNA translates differently at residue 16 from the TCRdb protein, which is that of a much larger clone; a read error is likely, and the protein shown is the DNA's own translation. V is TRDV1 and J is TRDJ1; D may be TRDD2 (7 bases). Trimming shortened V by 4 bases and J by 0 bases, and 51 bases separated the two germline ends. There are 28 residues in the CDR3. Germline values: CDR1 TSWWSYY, CDR2 QGS. CDR3 DNA sequence: TGTGCTCTTGGGGCTAATAACAGGGTCCAGTTTCCTACGAGGGAACACGGGGATTGGGTTAAGTACACCGATAAACTCATCTTT. This translates into CALGANNRVQFPTREHGDWVKYTDKLIF.

Only a few counts were recorded for this clone. The protein that TCRdb holds for this DNA derives from a much larger clone and differs from the translated DNA at residue 18, which likely indicates a read error; the protein shown here is translated from the DNA. The CDR3, as DNA: TGTGCCTTTATTGGTCCCCGGTACTGGGGGATTTCAAAGTACACCGATAAATTCATCTTT. Its protein is CAFIGPRYWGISKYTDKFIF. The rearrangement links TRDV3 to TRDJ1; 10 bases fit TRDD3. The CDR3 runs 20 residues. Germline CDR1 is TVYSNPD and CDR2 is GDNSRS (reference sequence).

To note about this clone: TCRdb shows a much larger clone's protein in place of this DNA's translation, and the two differ at residue 10, likely through a read error; the protein shown is translated from the DNA. This rearrangement joins TRDV1 to TRDJ1; maybe TRDD3 (5 bases). Germline V gene data show CDR1 as TSWWSYY and CDR2 as QGS. Trimming left V 2 bases short and J 0 bases short, with 22 bases between. The CDR3 runs to 19 residues. The CDR3 DNA reads as TGTGCTCTTGGGGAAACGTGGGGTCCCTTAGGGAAGTACACCGATAAACTCATCTTT. This gives the protein CALGETWGPLGKYTDKLIF.

This clone showed up many times. The V gene is TRDV1, the J gene TRDJ1, with TRDD3 matching 10 bases. Trimming removed 3 bases from V and 5 bases from J; junction bases left unmatched: 24. CDR3 length: 21 amino acids. Germline CDR1 TSWWSYY, CDR2 QGS. The CDR3 spells CALGEGKLPTKWGIQADKLIF. The DNA of the CDR3 is TGTGCTCTTGGGGAGGGGAAACTTCCTACAAAATGGGGGATACAGGCTGATAAACTCATCTTT.

This clone was detected many times. The protein held in TCRdb is that of a much larger clone and does not match this DNA's translation at residue 12, likely because of a read error; the protein shown is translated from the DNA. The rearrangement joins TRDV3 to TRDJ1; 9 positions match TRDD3. Germline CDR1 TVYSNPD, CDR2 GDNSRS (reference sequence). J was trimmed by 3 bases and V by 2 bases; bases with no gene match: 28. The CDR3 extends over 21 amino acids. The CDR3 nucleotides are TGTGCCTTTGAGCCGACCTGGGGGATTAAGGCCGCTTCGCGGGCTTCCGATAAACTCATCTTT. Encoded protein: CAFEPTWGIKAASRASDKLIF. Looking up the rest from reference TRDV3 and TRDJ1 gives the full variable domain: CDKVTQSSPDQTVASGSEVVLLCTYDTVYSNPDLFWYRIRPDYSFQFVFYGDNSRSEGADFTQGRFSVKHILTQKAFHLVISPVRTEDSATYYCAFEPTWGIKAASRASDKLIFGKGTRVTVEP.

Remarks on this clone: A far larger clone is only one base removed, so a read error is likely. This sample includes further DNA sequences coding for the same CDR3. This chain connects TRDV1 to TRDJ1; TRDD3 might be the D (8 bases). V gave up 3 bases and J gave up 8 bases, with 31 bases separating them. The CDR3 loop spans 19 amino acids. CDR1 TSWWSYY and CDR2 QGS come from the germline V gene. The CDR3 DNA reads as TGTGCTCTTGGGGAGCCCCTTCCTCTTAACGACTGGGGGGCAAGAAAACTCATCTTT. Translation: CALGEPLPLNDWGARKLIF.

This clone was counted only a few times. This likely came from a read error, as a far larger clone is one base away. Other DNA sequences of this sample code for an identical CDR3. V gene assignment gives TRDV2, but the J gene was left uncalled. Germline lookup yields CDR1 GEAIGNYY and CDR2 EKD. The length of the CDR3 is 15 residues. The DNA of the CDR3 is TGTGCCTGTGTTCGCACAGAGTCGTACGGGCCTAAACTCATTTTT. This gives the protein CACVRTESYGPKLIF.

Only a few counts were recorded for this clone. For this DNA, TCRdb reports the protein of a much larger clone, which diverges at residue 12, most likely from a read error; the protein presented here is translated directly from the DNA. V gene TRDV1 combines with J gene TRDJ1, with TRDD3 matching over 7 bases. Assignment of the J gene here rests on matching the DNA to germline, because TCRdb gives none. Per the germline V gene, CDR1 is TSWWSYY and CDR2 is QGS. There are 21 residues in the CDR3. Trimming took 2 bases from V and 10 from J; bases not matched to a gene: 31. In DNA, the CDR3 is TGTGCTCTTGGGGAATTTCCCTATAATCACGTGGAGGATACGCGTATCGGGGGACTCATCTTT. As protein: CALGEFPYNHVEDTRIGGLIF.

This clone was counted a few times. The protein TCRdb gives is from a much larger clone and does not agree with this DNA's translation at residue 5, likely a read error; the protein shown here comes from the DNA. J is TRDJ1 and V is TRDV2, with TRDD3 identical over 9 bases. Germline matching of the DNA provided the J gene here, since TCRdb leaves it blank. Per germline, CDR1 GEAIGNYY and CDR2 EKD. After removal of 3 bases from V and 3 bases from J, the junction contained 13 bases not matched to a gene. The CDR3 length is 17 residues. The CDR3 sequence is CACDQSRTGGYPDKLIF. The CDR3, as DNA: TGTGCCTGTGACCAATCACGCACGGGGGGATACCCCGATAAACTCATCTTT.

This clone was recorded a few times. The translation of this DNA and the TCRdb protein of a much larger clone differ at residue 17, probably owing to a read error; the protein shown here is translated from the DNA. The chain links TRDV1 to TRDJ1, with TRDD3 matching 11 bases. The J gene comes from matching the DNA to germline here; TCRdb lacks it. The CDR3 sequence is 22 residues long. V trimming: 4 bases; J trimming: 3 bases; junction bases outside the gene matches: 25. In germline, CDR1 is TSWWSYY, CDR2 QGS. In DNA, the CDR3 is TGTGCTCTTGGGGCCCCTGTTGGGCCTGACTGGGGGATATTGACGTACGCCGATAAACTCATCTTT. Its translation: CALGAPVGPDWGILTYADKLIF.

On this clone: The protein TCRdb lists belongs to a much larger clone and differs from this DNA's translation at residue 16, which points to a read error; the protein shown is made from the DNA. The rearrangement links TRDV1 to TRDJ1; maybe TRDD3 (6 bases). CDR1 and CDR2 (germline): TSWWSYY, QGS. CDR3 length: 19 residues. The CDR3 DNA reads as TGTGCTCTTGGGGTTGCGATACGTAAAACCAACCCGTACACCGATAGACTCATCTTT. It yields the protein CALGVAIRKTNPYTDRLIF.

Worth noting for this clone: TCRdb lists the protein of a much larger clone for this DNA, which differs at residue 11, so this is likely a read error; the protein given here is translated from the DNA itself. This chain links TRDV1 with TRDJ1; 9 bases are shared with TRDD3. The J gene was missing in TCRdb and was found by matching the end of the DNA to germline. Germline V CDR1 and CDR2: TSWWSYY, QGS. The CDR3 is 22 amino acids. The trim removed 2 bases at V and 4 bases at J, leaving 26 bases unmatched. CDR3 DNA sequence: TGTGCTCTTGGGGAATTTACGCGTCTTCCTGCTTATTGGGGGATAACAGGCGATAAACTCATCTTT. The encoded protein is CALGEFTRLPAYWGITGDKLIF.

In regard to this clone: This likely reflects a read error, since a far larger clone is one base away. Other DNA sequences within the sample encode an identical CDR3. The rearrangement joins TRDV1 to TRDJ1, with D perhaps matching TRDD1 or TRDD3 (5 bases each). Germline V gene data show CDR1 as TSWWSYY and CDR2 as QGS. The length of the CDR3 is 16 residues. The DNA of the CDR3 is TGTGCTCTCGGGGAAATCCGTCAGGGGTACACCGATAAACTCATCTTT. This gives the protein CALGEIRQGYTDKLIF.

About this clone itself: The protein recorded in TCRdb matches a much larger clone and deviates from this DNA's translation at residue 10, suggesting a read error; the protein here is obtained by translating the DNA. The chain carries TRDV1 and TRDJ1; 12 bases are shared with TRDD3. Since TCRdb gives no J gene, matching the DNA to germline was used here to assign it. Per germline, CDR1 TSWWSYY and CDR2 QGS. V trimming: 5 bases; J trimming: 0 bases; junction bases outside the gene matches: 19. The CDR3 length is 21 residues. The CDR3 sequence: CALGLTRRNTWGIRYTDKLIF. The CDR3, as DNA: TGTGCTCTTGGGCTTACTCGACGTAATACCTGGGGGATACGGTACACCGATAAACTCATCTTT.

Worth noting for this clone: With only one base between it and a far larger clone, this is likely a read error. Other DNA sequences from this sample encode an identical CDR3 as well. V usage is TRDV1 and J usage is TRDJ1, with TRDD3 matching 10 bases. The J gene, not given by TCRdb, was assigned here from a germline match of the nucleotide sequence. The CDR3 is 21 amino acids. Germline values: CDR1 TSWWSYY, CDR2 QGS. In DNA form, the CDR3 reads TGTGCTCTCGGGGAATGCCACCTAGACCGCGGGGGATACGGGTACACCGATAAACTCATCTTT. Translating it yields CALGECHLDRGGYGYTDKLIF.

About this clone: A read error is the likely source, as a far larger clone sits one nucleotide away. The J gene is TRDJ1, the V gene TRDV2, with 12 bases aligning to TRDD3. Assignment of the J gene here rests on matching the DNA to germline, because TCRdb gives none. Germline V gives CDR1 GEAIGNYY, CDR2 EKD. CDR3 length: 21 residues. Trimming at V came to 0 bases and at J to 1 base, leaving 17 bases not matched to a gene. This chain's CDR3 is CACDTGHPPGLGDTSTDKLIF. The CDR3, as DNA: TGTGCCTGTGACACCGGTCATCCCCCTGGACTGGGGGATACCAGCACCGATAAACTCATCTTT.

On this clone: This DNA translates differently at residue 12 from the TCRdb protein, which is that of a much larger clone; a read error is likely, and the protein shown is the DNA's own translation. This chain connects TRDV1 to TRDJ1, with D unresolved. CDR1 and CDR2 (germline): TSWWSYY, QGS. The CDR3 is made up of 19 amino acids. Trimming shortened V by 0 bases and J by 4 bases, and 24 bases separated the two germline ends. CDR3 nucleotides: TGTGCTCTTGGGGAACTGGGAAAATGGTGGGCCTGCCGGGACGATAAACTCATCTTT. Residues: CALGELGKWWACRDDKLIF.

In its sample, this clone was seen many times. The chain couples TRDV1 to TRDJ1; 8 positions agree with TRDD3. Here the J gene was assigned by germline matching of the DNA, as TCRdb has none. The CDR3 sequence is 19 residues long. Trimming removed 0 bases from V and 1 base from J; junction bases left unmatched: 13. Germline V CDR1 and CDR2: TSWWSYY, QGS. This CDR3 is CALGELYRYWGPPTDKLIF. CDR3 DNA sequence: TGTGCTCTTGGGGAACTCTACCGCTACTGGGGGCCCCCCACCGATAAACTCATCTTT.

A few counts support this clone. A far bigger clonotype differs at one base, so this is likely a read error. Additional DNA sequences in this sample encode the identical CDR3. The J gene is TRDJ3, the V gene TRDV2, with TRDD3 matching over 9 bases. Assignment of the J gene here rests on matching the DNA to germline, because TCRdb gives none. Germline CDR1 reads GEAIGNYY; CDR2 reads EKD. The CDR3 contains 19 residues. CDR3 in DNA: TGTGCCTGTGACACCCTAGTGGGGGATAGTCCCTGGGATACCCGACAGATGTTTTTC. Translating it yields CACDTLVGDSPWDTRQMFF.

In this sample, this clone turned up many times. Other DNA variants within this sample encode the same CDR3. The chain recombines TRDV1 with TRDJ1; TRDD3 aligns across 12 bases. In germline, CDR1 is TSWWSYY, CDR2 QGS. V was clipped by 1 base and J by 4 bases; unmatched bases: 13. The CDR3 covers 19 residues. The CDR3 sequence is CALGEPLLPYWGIHDKLIF. In DNA, the CDR3 is TGTGCTCTTGGGGAACCTCTCCTCCCTTACTGGGGGATACACGATAAACTCATCTTT.

This clone was seen a handful of times. A read error likely explains this, since a far larger clone differs by one base. The sample carries other DNA sequences with the same CDR3. The genes are TRDV1 and TRDJ1, with unresolved D. No J gene is reported in TCRdb; it was inferred here by comparing the DNA with germline. The CDR3 is 16 amino acids. Germline V gene lookup returns CDR1 TSWWSYY and CDR2 QGS. CDR3 DNA sequence: TGTGCTCTTGGAGAACGGGGCCGTTTCAACACCGATAAACTCATCTTT. Amino acid sequence: CALGERGRFNTDKLIF.

This clone was counted ten times or more. V is TRDV2 and J is TRDJ1, with 9 bases that match TRDD3. The J gene, absent from TCRdb, was called here by matching the DNA to germline. V shed 2 bases, J shed 0 bases, and the junction held 3 bases outside the gene matches. Germline V gene data show CDR1 as GEAIGNYY and CDR2 as EKD. The CDR3 contains 15 residues. CDR3 nucleotides: TGTGCCTGTGACATGCTGGGGGATTACACCGATAAACTCATCTTT. Translated, it gives CACDMLGDYTDKLIF.

This chain uses TRDV1 with TRDJ1; possible D gene TRDD3, 6 bases. Here the J gene was assigned by germline matching of the DNA, as TCRdb has none. The germline V gene has CDR1 TSWWSYY and CDR2 QGS. With 9 bases removed from V and 0 bases from J, the gap between germline ends came to 29 bases. The CDR3 length is 19 residues. The CDR3 DNA sequence: TGTGCTCTCTCCCCCGGCGGGGGACGCGATCCTTGGTACACCGATAAACTCATCTTT. Its protein product is CALSPGGGRDPWYTDKLIF.

This clone was observed a few times. A far larger clone is a single base away, which makes a read error likely. This sample also contains other DNA sequences that code for the same CDR3. The CDR3 DNA follows: TGTGCCTGTGTGAGAGACAGCAGCTCCTGGGACACCCGACAGATGTTTTTC. Residues: CACVRDSSSWDTRQMFF. The V call is TRDV2, the J call TRDJ3; no firm D call. Assignment of the J gene here rests on matching the DNA to germline, because TCRdb gives none. V shed 5 bases and J shed 0 bases, with 13 bases lying between them. Germline loops: CDR1 GEAIGNYY, CDR2 EKD. The CDR3 runs to 17 residues.

About this clone: The protein recorded in TCRdb matches a much larger clone and deviates from this DNA's translation at residue 3, suggesting a read error; the protein here is obtained by translating the DNA. The chain has TRDV1 and TRDJ1; TRDD3 matches 9 bases. The germline gives CDR1 TSWWSYY, CDR2 QGS. The CDR3 consists of 15 residues. Here the CDR3 DNA reads TGTGCTTTTGGGGTCCCGGGGGATACAGCCGATAAACTCATCTTT. Protein sequence: CAFGVPGDTADKLIF.

A word on this clone: Only one base separates this from a far larger clonotype, so it likely reflects a read error. The same CDR3 arises from other DNA sequences in this sample as well. The chain recombines TRDV1 with TRDJ3; TRDD3 aligns across 12 bases. TCRdb is silent on the J gene; assignment here came from matching the DNA to germline. The junction had 15 bases not matched to a gene; V was cut back by 3 bases and J by 0 bases. The CDR3 is 23 residues long. The germline V gene has CDR1 TSWWSYY and CDR2 QGS. The CDR3 region has the DNA TGTGCTCTTGGGGAGTCGGCGAACGACTGGGGGATACCGAGCTCCTGGGACACCCGACAGATGTTTTTC. This translates into CALGESANDWGIPSSWDTRQMFF.

Turning to this clone: TCRdb's entry gives the protein of a much larger clone, which mismatches this DNA's translation at residue 15, likely from a read error; the protein reported here is translated from the DNA. CDR3 residues: CALGELGLASYWGSHKLIF. The CDR3, as DNA: TGTGCTCTTGGGGAACTAGGGTTGGCTTCCTACTGGGGATCCCATAAACTCATCTTT. The chain employs TRDV1 and TRDJ1; possible D gene TRDD2, 8 bases. The J gene is absent in TCRdb and was assigned here via DNA matching to germline. V was cut by 0 bases and J by 6 bases, with 26 bases left in between. Germline V lookup: CDR1 TSWWSYY, CDR2 QGS. This CDR3 has 19 residues.

In the case of this clone: TCRdb's protein, taken from a much larger clone, differs from this DNA's translation at residue 4, likely owing to a read error; the protein displayed comes from the DNA. V is TRDV1 and J is TRDJ1, with 13 nucleotides matching TRDD3. The CDR3 contains 21 residues. Germline V CDR1 and CDR2: TSWWSYY, QGS. The CDR3 nucleotides read TGTGCTCTTGAGGAACTAGGTAGTCTCCTAAACCCGTACTGGGGGATACGGAAACTCATCTTT. Amino acid sequence: CALEELGSLLNPYWGIRKLIF.

A word on this clone: The amino acid sequence in TCRdb belongs to a much larger clone and departs from this DNA's translation at residue 14, likely a sequencing read error; the sequence shown is translated from the DNA. This rearrangement joins TRDV1 to TRDJ1, with D possibly matching TRDD2 (5 bases). In the absence of a J gene in TCRdb, the DNA was matched to germline to assign it here. The V gene's germline CDR1 is TSWWSYY and CDR2 QGS. V shed 0 bases and J shed 9 bases, with 23 bases lying between them. The CDR3 extends over 17 amino acids. This CDR3 reads CALGELGPKALGDELIF. In DNA, the CDR3 is TGTGCTCTTGGGGAACTGGGTCCTAAGGCCTTAGGTGATGAACTCATCTTT.